A selection of T cell receptor beta chains follows, all from one sample in a study of a mutant IDH1 vaccine in newly diagnosed glioma. For these receptors, no antigen is known. Repertoires were generated with immunoSEQ multiplex PCR, while TCRdb's copy carries only in-frame clones and drops some. The table includes approximately 62,000 clones, 80% to 85% detected once. The source material was PBMCs, sampled from a glioma patient whose treatment included an IDH1 peptide vaccine. These receptors originate from a man aged 25 to 40 with glioma. CDR3s include the opening cysteine and the closing phenylalanine or tryptophan. Each record gives: J gene, V gene, CDR3 protein.

TRBJ2-5,TRBV7-9,CASSYGRQTQYF
TRBJ2-2,TRBV4-2,CASSRLTRGNTGELFF
TRBJ2-3,TRBV5-1,CASSPAGAMNTQYF
TRBJ1-2,TRBV27,CASSLTGDGYTF
TRBJ1-2,TRBV19,CASRSEIYGYTF
TRBJ1-2,TRBV25-1,CASSDGYGRQGYGYTF
TRBJ1-5,TRBV19,CASSIVGGWSQPQHF
TRBJ2-7,TRBV7-9,CASSPNTGTGAYEQYF
TRBJ1-5,TRBV18,CASSPGGAGQPQHF
TRBJ2-7,TRBV7-9,CASGEDGQKYF
TRBJ1-1,TRBV9,CASSVIPGGREAFF
TRBJ2-5,TRBV7-2,CASSLVQGALETQYF
TRBJ2-1,TRBV4-2,CASSQSSAGVLYNEQFF
TRBJ1-2,TRBV29-1,CSVANYGYTF
TRBJ2-2,TRBV29-1,CSVGWGTGELFF
TRBJ2-7,TRBV6-1,CASSSGRPYEQYF
TRBJ1-3,TRBV2,CASTGDSRNTIYF
TRBJ1-1,TRBV6-4,CASKDSDRGNTEAFF
TRBJ1-5,TRBV19,CASSPGQGGNQPQHF
TRBJ2-1,TRBV27,CASSSPGLAGGYNEQFF
TRBJ1-6,TRBV27,CASSLELGQGNSPLHF
TRBJ2-7,TRBV4-2,CASSQDGAVVWEQYF
TRBJ2-7,TRBV6-1,CASKNVYERYF
TRBJ1-3,TRBV7-9,CASRAGGNTIYF
TRBJ1-1,TRBV30,CAWNSGSILNTEAFF
TRBJ1-2,TRBV5-8,CASSLGGYGGYTF
TRBJ2-3,TRBV18,CASSPLRDFPDTQYF
TRBJ1-1,TRBV2,CASSAPAARGEAFF
TRBJ2-5,TRBV11-2,CASSLAPGTGAGETQYF
TRBJ2-6,TRBV19,CASSPRRGASGANVLTF
TRBJ1-1,TRBV11-2,CASSDLLWTGEILTEAFF
TRBJ2-5,TRBV10-2,CASSPPGQGAWGETQYF
TRBJ1-2,TRBV7-9,CASSEGNYGYTF
TRBJ2-5,TRBV6-5,CASSYGLGLETQYF
TRBJ2-2,TRBV6-1,CASRAQGVRTGELFF
TRBJ1-1,TRBV5-1,CASSLSTLSEAFF
TRBJ1-2,TRBV7-9,CASSLGVGAYGYTF
TRBJ1-1,TRBV6-6,CASSYSVGANTEAFF
TRBJ2-7,TRBV6-5,CASSYHRAGGYEQYF
TRBJ2-1,TRBV4-2,CASSQDSGDYNEQFF
TRBJ1-4,TRBV7-9,CASSFAAAPSEKLFF
TRBJ1-1,TRBV11-2,CASDLAWDLNTEAFF
TRBJ2-5,TRBV5-8,CASTRRARVGTQYF
TRBJ1-1,TRBV4-1,CASSPTGNTEAFF
TRBJ2-3,TRBV27,CASSWTGTSGTDTQYF
TRBJ2-7,TRBV7-6,CASSPRTGSSGYEQYF
TRBJ1-2,TRBV15,CATSTSQTGRFGYGYTF
TRBJ1-2,TRBV2,CASSFGRNYGYTF
TRBJ2-7,TRBV13,CASSLRKSAYEQYF
TRBJ1-3,TRBV2,CASRATVSGNTIYF
TRBJ2-2,TRBV19,CASKVMAEWTGELFF
TRBJ2-2,TRBV5-1,CASGGKGASTGELFF
TRBJ1-2,TRBV7-9,CASSRANYGYTF
TRBJ1-5,TRBV7-9,CASSPLDSNQPQHF
TRBJ1-1,TRBV13,CASSFIWTGKNTEAFF
TRBJ2-7,TRBV7-6,CASRPGTGLDEQYF
TRBJ1-4,TRBV5-4,CASSSPGRTNEKLFF
TRBJ1-1,TRBV5-1,CASSWGDGNTEAFF
TRBJ2-5,TRBV19,CASSQTTWYF
TRBJ2-7,TRBV30,CAWGPRFYEQYF